Described below is a single TCR beta chain sequence and its context. Its antigen is not identified. The data are from a study of T cell repertoires in cytomegalovirus infection. As for the study in general: It was the public TCR beta signatures that indicated both CMV infection and matching HLA type.

Via MiXCR, TCRdb re-called the reads, giving one row per CDR3 protein. The sample carries 450,000 to 550,000 distinct CDR3 sequences, approximately 46% recorded once. General study points: Dominant in the ex vivo response were TCR beta clonotypes restricted by HLA-C and specific for CMV. Accumulated public TCR beta family frequency recognized individuals carrying CMV together with the relevant HLA.

Germline V lookup: CDR1 SGHTA, CDR2 FQGNSA. V was trimmed by 5 bases and J by 0 bases, leaving 12 bases between them. The CDR3 consists of 15 residues. This chain connects TRBV7-2 to TRBJ2-3; no firm D call. This receptor was identified in a human donor in good health (CMV status not recorded). Some clones in this sample may be carry-over from other donors' samples. The specimen comprised cultured PBMCs, sampled from culture after CMV antigen stimulation. CDR3 DNA: TGTGCCAGCAGCCGAGCCTCCCTGAGCACAGATACGCAGTATTTT. Translated, it gives CASSRASLSTDTQYF.